The 2 T cell receptor beta chains below all came from one sample that was sequenced in a study of T cells in Graves' hyperthyroidism and ophthalmopathy. Amplified TCR beta CDR3 regions came from RNA transcripts. During a first-round RT-PCR of the TCR CDR3, the HTBI primer set was used. Using its own MiXCR run on the multiplex PCR reads, TCRdb lists one record per CDR3 protein. The data hold some 510,000 distinct CDR3 sequences, with 35% to 55% observed a single time. The specimen was peripheral blood or thyroid tissue (not recorded which). These receptor sequences come from a woman younger than 35 with Graves' hyperthyroidism.

The rearrangement uses TRBV24-1 and TRBJ2-2, with D possibly being TRBD1 (6 bases). V lost 3 bases and J lost 4, with 14 bases in between. The CDR3 is 16 amino acids. Germline V gene lookup returns CDR1 KGHDR and CDR2 SFDVKD. The CDR3 sequence is CATSDPVQGRTGELFF. In DNA form, the CDR3 reads TGTGCCACCAGTGATCCCGTACAGGGACGCACCGGGGAGCTGTTTTTT.

Notes on this clonotype: Germline is not matched at one junction end, which may reflect a read error. The chain couples TRBV15 to TRBJ2-6; D is perhaps TRBD2 (6 bases). The CDR3 runs to 16 residues. CDR1 and CDR2 from the germline V gene are LNHNV and YYDKDF (reference sequence). CDR3 sequence: CATSREGRSGANVRTF. In DNA form, the CDR3 reads TGTGCCACCAGCAGGGAGGGACGCTCTGGGGCCAACGTCCGGACTTTC.